This T cell receptor (beta chain) derives from a study of blood T cell repertoires in COVID-19. For the study at large: Collection of acute and convalescent COVID-19 samples took place in the United States, Italy and Spain. PBMCs, B-cell-depleted T cells, or T cells were the source of the cDNA or gDNA that made up the material.

Per the study methods: For nucleated cells, counts were estimated from reference gene primer amplification. Profiling relied on immunoSEQ multiplex PCR, and the TCRdb table lists in-frame clones only, not all of them. Clone size and the V and J calls come from that table; the DNA yielded D and trimming. Of 350,000 or so clones in the sample, roughly 86% were seen once. Concerning this clone itself: An end of the junction differs from the germline gene, which may be a read error.

CDR1 and CDR2 (germline): SQVTM, ANQGSEA. The CDR3 length is 17 residues. The V gene is TRBV29-1, the J gene TRBJ2-5; 10 bases align to TRBD2. The specimen was PBMCs or T cells enriched from blood (not recorded which). The sequence came from a woman in her 30s who had been exposed to COVID-19. The CDR3 is CSLERLAGVGVQETQYF. The CDR3 DNA is TGCAGCCTTGAACGGCTAGCGGGAGTCGGCGTCCAAGAGACCCAGTACTTC.